This T cell receptor (beta chain) was sequenced during a study of T cell responses to AZD1222 COVID-19 vaccine. Assay used: immunoSEQ multiplex PCR; TCRdb lists only in-frame clones, some missing. This table holds roughly 97,000 clones, approximately 90% found once. Germline V gene sequence: CDR1 SGHKS, CDR2 YYEKEE (reference sequence). Deletions cut 4 bases from V and 8 bases from J, with 18 bases between. The CDR3 is 15 amino acids. This specimen was peripheral blood, taken on day 0 of AZD1222 vaccination. The source is an adult in good health. This rearrangement joins TRBV5-5 to TRBJ1-4, with D uncertain. CDR3 protein: CASSPRPTGREKLFF. DNA for the CDR3: TGTGCCAGCAGCCCTCGACCCACCGGCAGGGAAAAACTGTTTTTT.